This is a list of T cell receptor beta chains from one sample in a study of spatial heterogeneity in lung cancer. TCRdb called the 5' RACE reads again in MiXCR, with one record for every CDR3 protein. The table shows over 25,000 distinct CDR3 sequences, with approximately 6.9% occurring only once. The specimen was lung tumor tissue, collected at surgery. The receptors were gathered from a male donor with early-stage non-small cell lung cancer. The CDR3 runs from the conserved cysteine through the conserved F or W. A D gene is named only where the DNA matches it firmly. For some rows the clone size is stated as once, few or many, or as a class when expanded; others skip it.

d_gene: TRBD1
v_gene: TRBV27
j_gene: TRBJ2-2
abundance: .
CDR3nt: TGTGCCAGCAGTTTATACGCAGGGGGTACCGGGGAGCTGTTTTTT
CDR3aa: CASSLYAGGTGELFF

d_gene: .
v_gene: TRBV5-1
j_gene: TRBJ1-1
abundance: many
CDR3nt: TGCGCCAGCAGCTTGAACACCGGTGAAGCTTTCTTT
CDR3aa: CASSLNTGEAFF

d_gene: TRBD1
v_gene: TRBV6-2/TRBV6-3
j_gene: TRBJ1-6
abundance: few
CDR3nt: TGTGCCAGCATGCGGACAGGGGTAAATTCACCCCTCCACTTT
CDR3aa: CASMRTGVNSPLHF

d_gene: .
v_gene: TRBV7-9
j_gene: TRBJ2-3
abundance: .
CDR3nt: TGTGCCAGCAGCTTGGGGACTTATAGCACAGATACGCAGTATTTT
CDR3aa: CASSLGTYSTDTQYF

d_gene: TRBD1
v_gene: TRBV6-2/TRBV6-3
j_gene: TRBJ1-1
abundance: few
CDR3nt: TGTGCCAGTTCCCTCTCTACGGACAGGGCGGCCACTGAAGCTTTCTTT
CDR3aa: CASSLSTDRAATEAFF

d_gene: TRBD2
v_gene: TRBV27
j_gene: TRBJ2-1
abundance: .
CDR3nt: TGTGCCAGCAGTTCCCCGGGGAGGGATGTAAGCTCCTACAATGAGCAGTTCTTC
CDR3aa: CASSSPGRDVSSYNEQFF

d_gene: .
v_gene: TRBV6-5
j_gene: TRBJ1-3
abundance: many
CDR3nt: TGTGCCAGCAGTTTGAGGGCCTCTGGAAACACCATATATTTT
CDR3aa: CASSLRASGNTIYF

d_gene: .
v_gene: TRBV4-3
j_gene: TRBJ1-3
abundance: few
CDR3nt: TGCGCCAGCAGCCAAGATTTCCTGACGGTGCCGGGAAACACCATATATTTT
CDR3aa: CASSQDFLTVPGNTIYF

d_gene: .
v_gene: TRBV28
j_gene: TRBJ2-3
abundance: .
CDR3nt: TGTGCCAGCAGTTTACACAGGGCGGGCACAGATACGCAGTATTTT
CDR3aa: CASSLHRAGTDTQYF

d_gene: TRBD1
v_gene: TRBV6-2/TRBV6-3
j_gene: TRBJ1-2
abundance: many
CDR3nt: TGTGCCAGCAGACTCGACAGGGTAGGCGGCTACACCTTC
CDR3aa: CASRLDRVGGYTF